Following are 25 T cell receptor beta chains from one sample sequenced in a study of response to subunit inactivated influenza vaccine. TCRdb recomputed calls from the RT-PCR reads with MiXCR, one row per CDR3 protein. Of fewer than 600,000 distinct CDR3 sequences listed, roughly 7.6% were seen once; the top ten hold about an eighth. The sample consisted of PBMCs from blood, taken approximately 25 months after vaccination. The receptors originated from a man aged 45 to 75 who received an inactivated influenza vaccine.

This clonotype has a count of ten or more. J is TRBJ1-1 and V is TRBV29-1; perhaps TRBD1 as D (6 bases). With 7 bases removed from V and 0 bases from J, the gap between germline ends came to 12 bases. This CDR3 comprises 13 residues. Looked up from germline, CDR1 is SQVTM and CDR2 is ANQGSEA. The CDR3 sequence is CSAKDRLNTEAFF. In DNA, the CDR3 is TGCAGCGCTAAAGACAGGCTGAACACTGAAGCTTTCTTT.

This clonotype was found many times. The V gene is TRBV7-9, the J gene TRBJ2-1, with 9 bases aligning to TRBD1. The CDR3 consists of 15 residues. Germline assignment: CDR1 SEHNR and CDR2 FQNEAQ (reference sequence). V lost 3 bases and J lost 4; bases outside the gene matches: 4. The CDR3 reads CASSFWTGEYNEQFF. CDR3 DNA: TGTGCCAGCAGCTTCTGGACAGGGGAGTACAATGAGCAGTTCTTC. The whole variable domain, filled in from reference TRBV7-9 and TRBJ2-1, reads DTGVSQNPRHKITKRGQNVTFRCDPISEHNRLYWYRQTLGQGPEFLTYFQNEAQLEKSRLLSDRFSAERPKGSFSTLEIQRTEQGDSAMYLCASSFWTGEYNEQFFGPGTRLTVL.

Only a few counts were recorded for this clonotype. One end of the junction does not line up with germline, which may come from a read error. The chain carries TRBV7-9 and TRBJ2-7, with D unclear. The length of the CDR3 is 13 residues. Germline-derived CDR1 and CDR2 are SEHNR and FQNEAQ (reference sequence). CDR3 sequence reads: CASSLAVGNEQYF. The CDR3 DNA sequence: TGTGCCAGCAGTTTAGCCGTGGGGAACGAGCAGTACTTC. Drawing the rest from reference TRBV7-9 and TRBJ2-7, the complete variable domain is DTGVSQNPRHKITKRGQNVTFRCDPISEHNRLYWYRQTLGQGPEFLTYFQNEAQLEKSRLLSDRFSAERPKGSFSTLEIQRTEQGDSAMYLCASSLAVGNEQYFGPGTRLTVT.

This clonotype was seen repeatedly, ten times or more. This sequence joins TRBV6-5 and TRBJ2-5, with D tentatively TRBD2 (6 bases). The V gene lost 2 bases and the J gene lost 2 bases, with 9 bases spanning the gap. CDR1 and CDR2 (germline): MNHEY, SVGAGI. CDR3 length equals 14 residues. In DNA, the CDR3 is TGTGCCAGCAGTTACGGCGGGGAGCAAGAGACCCAGTACTTC. Protein product: CASSYGGEQETQYF.

This clonotype has ten or more counts. The CDR3 loop reads CATSSRIIQGDEQFF. CDR3 sequence (DNA): TGTGCCACCAGCAGCCGAATTATACAGGGCGATGAGCAGTTCTTC. The V call is TRBV15, the J call TRBJ2-1; TRBD1 might be the D (6 bases). The CDR3 totals 15 residues. From germline, CDR1 is LNHNV and CDR2 YYDKDF (reference sequence). V gave up 3 bases and J gave up 8 bases, with 17 bases separating them.

This clonotype was seen ten or more times. The rearrangement joins TRBV25-1 to TRBJ2-7; 8 bases align to TRBD1. The germline V gene encodes CDR1 MGHDK and CDR2 SYGVNS. Trimming at V came to 3 bases and at J to 1 base, leaving 2 bases not matched to a gene. This CDR3 spans 14 amino acids. The CDR3 here is CASSDRTGSYEQYF. In DNA, the CDR3 is TGTGCCAGCAGTGACCGGACAGGGTCCTACGAGCAGTACTTC.

The V gene is TRBV6-5, the J gene TRBJ2-7, with 8 nucleotides matching TRBD2. The CDR3 sequence is 15 residues long. V shed 4 bases and J 4 bases; nucleotides not matched to a gene: 9. CDR1 is MNHEY, CDR2 SVGAGI, per germline. As DNA, the CDR3 is TGTGCCAGCAGTTCCCCGGGACTAGGGCAATACGAGCAGTACTTC. It codes for CASSSPGLGQYEQYF.

In this sample, this clonotype turned up a few times. The rearrangement uses TRBV11-1 and TRBJ1-5; a possible D gene is TRBD1 (6 bases). Germline lookup yields CDR1 SGHAT and CDR2 FQDESV (reference sequence). V was pared by 7 bases and J by 3 bases, with 25 bases between. The CDR3 runs 18 residues. CDR3 DNA sequence: TGTGCCAGCATGAAGGGTCTCGGGGACACCATCGACAATCAGCCCCAGCATTTT. Protein: CASMKGLGDTIDNQPQHF.

This clonotype was recorded many times. V and J are TRBV4-1 and TRBJ2-2; D is perhaps TRBD2 (6 bases). The V gene lost 1 base and the J gene lost 1 base, with 10 bases spanning the gap. This CDR3 has 16 amino acids. CDR1 and CDR2 from the germline V gene are MGHRA and YSYEKL. CDR3 DNA sequence: TGCGCCAGCAGCCAAGCGGCGGGAAGGAACACCGGGGAGCTGTTTTTT. It codes for CASSQAAGRNTGELFF.

In its sample, this clonotype was seen a few times. V is TRBV20-1 and J is TRBJ1-4; a possible D gene is TRBD1 (5 bases). The CDR3 covers 15 residues. Trimming shortened V by 3 bases and J by 5 bases, and 16 bases separated the two germline ends. Germline V lookup: CDR1 DFQATT, CDR2 SNEGSKA (reference sequence). CDR3 amino acids: CSASAGSGLNEKLFF. Written as DNA, the CDR3 is TGCAGTGCTAGTGCAGGCTCGGGGCTCAATGAAAAACTGTTTTTT.

The chain has TRBV7-2 and TRBJ2-3, with D possibly being TRBD1 (5 bases). CDR1 is SGHTA, CDR2 FQGNSA, per germline. There are 14 residues in the CDR3. Trimming removed 1 base from V and 6 bases from J, with 11 bases in between. CDR3 in DNA: TGTGCCAGCAGCTTAGAACAGGCTGGGGATACGCAGTATTTT. Protein product: CASSLEQAGDTQYF.

The V and J genes are TRBV20-1 and TRBJ2-3; 7 bases line up with TRBD2. This CDR3 is 18 amino acids long. J gave up 2 bases and V 0 bases, and 14 bases lay outside the gene matches. Germline CDR1 DFQATT, CDR2 SNEGSKA (reference sequence). This CDR3 reads CSARDPNRLATNTDTQYF. In nucleotides, the CDR3 is TGCAGTGCTAGAGACCCCAATCGACTAGCCACCAACACAGATACGCAGTATTTT.

V gene TRBV5-8 combines with J gene TRBJ2-1, with D unresolved. The CDR3 is 14 residues long. Trimming cost V 0 bases and J 6 bases, with 10 bases left between them. The germline CDR1 and CDR2 sequences are SGHTS and YDEGEE. CDR3 sequence (DNA): TGTGCCAGCAGCTTGGGGTTGGGCGGCAATGAGCAGTTCTTC. This gives the protein CASSLGLGGNEQFF.

At least ten counts were recorded for this clonotype. V is TRBV12-3 or TRBV12-4 and J is TRBJ1-5, with D uncertain. The CDR3 extends over 15 amino acids. V was shortened by 3 bases and J by 0 bases, with 9 bases between the two germline ends. Written as DNA, the CDR3 is TGTGCCAGCAGTTTGAGGGAAAATAGCAATCAGCCCCAGCATTTT. Protein sequence: CASSLRENSNQPQHF.

This clonotype showed up many times. This rearrangement joins TRBV11-2 to TRBJ2-7, with 8 bases that match TRBD2. V dropped 6 bases and J dropped 2; count of bases not matched to a gene: 9. The CDR3 is 15 residues long. CDR1 is SGHAT and CDR2 is FQNNGV in the germline V gene. CDR3 in amino acids: CASSSPGLGAYEQYF. CDR3 sequence (DNA): TGTGCCAGCAGTTCTCCGGGACTAGGGGCCTACGAGCAGTACTTC.

This chain connects TRBV10-2 to TRBJ2-5; TRBD2 matches 7 bases. J was trimmed by 2 bases and V by 8 bases; bases with no gene match: 5. Germline assignment: CDR1 WSHSY and CDR2 SAAADI. The CDR3 is 13 residues long. CDR3 residues: CASGTTRQETQYF. As DNA, the CDR3 is TGCGCCAGCGGGACTACCCGACAAGAGACCCAGTACTTC.

The gene calls are TRBV20-1 and TRBJ2-7, with TRBD1 as a possible D gene (7 bases). V was trimmed by 3 bases and J by 3 bases, leaving 12 bases between them. This CDR3 region has 13 residues. The germline CDR1 and CDR2 sequences are DFQATT and SNEGSKA (reference sequence). CDR3 coding DNA: TGCAGTGCTAGCGGCAGGGGGGTCTACGAGCAGTACTTC. Protein: CSASGRGVYEQYF.

The chain is built from TRBV3-1 and TRBJ2-3; D is perhaps TRBD2 (5 bases). The CDR3 length is 16 residues. Germline loops: CDR1 LGHDT, CDR2 YNNKEL (reference sequence). Trimming took off 5 bases at V and 6 bases at J, with 21 bases between the two ends. CDR3 region: CASSASQDRGSDTQYF. The CDR3 DNA is TGTGCCAGCAGCGCGTCCCAGGACCGGGGTTCGGATACGCAGTATTTT.

This clonotype was counted between two and nine times. The chain joins TRBV7-8 to TRBJ1-1; TRBD1 matches at 7 bases. After removal of 6 bases from V and 1 base from J, the junction contained 5 bases not matched to a gene. CDR1 is SGHVS and CDR2 is FQNEAQ in the germline V gene. The CDR3 sequence is 14 residues long. The CDR3 nucleotides are TGTGCCAGCAGGCCACAGGGGACGAACACTGAAGCTTTCTTT. It is translated as CASRPQGTNTEAFF.

The chain carries TRBV2 and TRBJ2-1, with 12 bases lining up with TRBD2. CDR1 is SNHLY and CDR2 is FYNNEI in the germline V gene. CDR3 length equals 18 residues. Trimming removed 5 bases from V and 5 bases from J; junction bases left unmatched: 13. The CDR3 here is CASSQPGLAGSRDNEQFF. The CDR3 nucleotides read TGTGCCAGCAGTCAACCGGGACTAGCGGGTTCCCGGGACAATGAGCAGTTCTTC.

The chain couples TRBV12-3 or TRBV12-4 to TRBJ2-7; unclear D gene. The CDR3 spans 11 residues. V lost 2 bases to trimming and J lost 13 bases, with 12 bases between them. The CDR3 nucleotides are TGTGCCAGCAGTTTATATCACGGTCAATACTTC. It yields the protein CASSLYHGQYF.

V usage is TRBV7-2 and J usage is TRBJ1-3; the D gene is possibly TRBD1 (5 bases). V lost 5 bases and J lost 2, with 13 bases in between. Germline V gives CDR1 SGHTA, CDR2 FQGNSA. This CDR3 spans 15 amino acids. This chain's CDR3 is CASSLGLAPGNTIYF. CDR3 DNA sequence: TGTGCCAGCAGCCTGGGACTTGCGCCTGGAAACACCATATATTTT.

This clonotype was observed at least ten times. V and J are TRBV4-3 and TRBJ2-7; TRBD2 agrees at 8 bases. With V trimmed by 0 bases and J by 6 bases, 4 bases remained unmatched. The CDR3 extends over 14 amino acids. The germline V gene encodes CDR1 LGHNA and CDR2 YSLEER. For the CDR3, the DNA is TGCGCCAGCAGCCAAGATTCCAGCGGGGGCGAGCAGTACTTC. Encoded protein: CASSQDSSGGEQYF.

This clonotype was observed a few times. The J gene is TRBJ2-1, the V gene TRBV6-1, with 10 positions matching TRBD1. The length of the CDR3 is 17 residues. The V and J ends lost 3 bases and 10 bases, in that order; junction bases with no gene match: 15. Germline V gene sequence: CDR1 MNHNS, CDR2 SASEGT. The CDR3 nucleotides read TGTGCCAGCAGTGATACATTCCGGGACAGGGGTTGGGGGGAGCAGTTCTTC. This codes for CASSDTFRDRGWGEQFF.

This clonotype was counted many times. J is TRBJ2-1 and V is TRBV12-3 or TRBV12-4, with 15 bases that match TRBD2. The CDR3 covers 18 residues. V shed 5 bases and J 6 bases; nucleotides not matched to a gene: 11. Here the CDR3 DNA reads TGTGCCAGCAGTGTAGGGACTAGCGGGAGGCTCAGGGGCAATGAGCAGTTCTTC. Amino acids: CASSVGTSGRLRGNEQFF.